The 12 T cell receptor beta chains listed next were all sequenced from one sample in a study of T-cell reconstitution after alpha-beta-depleted transplantation in children. For TCRbeta, the library was prepared with unique molecular identifiers. MiXCR, run by TCRdb on the PCR reads, gives a single entry per CDR3 protein. The sample has 700,000 or so distinct CDR3 sequences; 10% to 15% are singletons. Sequencing was performed on PBMCs, taken before TCRalphabeta/CD19-depleted stem cell transplant. The receptors were gathered from a girl aged 2 to 10 with congenital amegakaryocytic thrombocytopenia, due to receive a stem cell transplant.

V usage is TRBV4-1 and J usage is TRBJ2-5; possibly TRBD1 for D (6 bases). Germline-derived CDR1 and CDR2 are MGHRA and YSYEKL. This CDR3 is 14 amino acids long. Deletions cut 3 bases from V and 3 bases from J, with 11 bases between. The CDR3 reads CASSQNRAEETQYF. CDR3 DNA: TGCGCCAGCAGCCAGAACAGGGCAGAAGAGACCCAGTACTTC.

This clonotype appeared many times. The V and J genes are TRBV20-1 and TRBJ2-1, with TRBD1 as a possible D gene (5 bases). Germline V gene data show CDR1 as DFQATT and CDR2 as SNEGSKA (reference sequence). The CDR3 is made up of 14 amino acids. Trimming left V 2 bases short and J 6 bases short, with 14 bases between. The CDR3 loop reads CSARSIDSFNEQFF. CDR3 sequence (DNA): TGCAGTGCTAGATCAATAGACAGCTTCAATGAGCAGTTCTTC.

This clonotype has at least ten counts. The rearrangement joins TRBV24-1 to TRBJ2-1; TRBD1 matches at 9 bases. V dropped 4 bases and J dropped 5; count of bases not matched to a gene: 8. This CDR3 contains 16 residues. In germline, CDR1 is KGHDR, CDR2 SFDVKD. CDR3 region: CATSEYRDREDNEQFF. The CDR3 DNA reads as TGTGCCACCAGTGAATACCGGGACAGGGAAGACAATGAGCAGTTCTTC.

This chain connects TRBV24-1 to TRBJ2-2; D is ambiguous. The germline gives CDR1 KGHDR, CDR2 SFDVKD. V lost 9 bases and J lost 6, with 10 bases in between. The CDR3 loop spans 12 amino acids. CDR3 coding DNA: TGTGCCACCCATAGTTTCGCCGGGGAGCTGTTTTTT. Translated, it gives CATHSFAGELFF.

This clonotype was seen ten or more times. The CDR3: CATSTSGENQPQHF. Here the CDR3 DNA reads TGTGCCACCAGCACCTCGGGGGAAAATCAGCCCCAGCATTTT. This rearrangement joins TRBV15 to TRBJ1-5, with D tentatively TRBD1 (5 bases). Trimming shortened V by 4 bases and J by 4 bases, and 11 bases separated the two germline ends. The CDR3 spans 14 residues. The germline gives CDR1 LNHNV, CDR2 YYDKDF (reference sequence).

CDR3 region: CASSSPGDYEQYF. Written as DNA, the CDR3 is TGTGCCAGCAGCTCCCCGGGGGATTACGAGCAGTACTTC. The chain couples TRBV7-8 to TRBJ2-7, with TRBD2 as a possible D gene (6 bases). Trimming removed 4 bases at V and 4 bases at J, with 11 bases between. CDR1 is SGHVS and CDR2 is FQNEAQ in the germline V gene. The CDR3 extends over 13 amino acids.

Comments on this clonotype: A read error may explain this, as a much larger clone is one base away. This chain joins TRBV20-1 and TRBJ2-1; no firm D call. Germline values: CDR1 DFQATT, CDR2 SNEGSKA (reference sequence). This CDR3 contains 13 residues. For the CDR3, the DNA is TGCAGTGCCCCCCTGGTGGGATTCCATGAGCTGTTCTTC. This translates into CSAPLVGFHELFF.

The chain combines TRBV7-9 with TRBJ2-1, with D hard to call. V was shortened by 4 bases and J by 9 bases, with 10 bases between the two germline ends. Germline CDR1 and CDR2: SEHNR and FQNEAQ (reference sequence). This CDR3 comprises 12 residues. CDR3 amino acids: CASSSPEFEQFF. The DNA of the CDR3 is TGTGCCAGCAGCTCCCCCGAGTTTGAGCAGTTCTTC.

The gene calls are TRBV11-2 and TRBJ2-4; 8 bases align to TRBD1. CDR3 length: 18 residues. V gave up 4 bases and J gave up 0 bases; unmatched junction bases: 11. The germline V gene encodes CDR1 SGHAT and CDR2 FQNNGV. CDR3 in amino acids: CASSWGPGGPRAKNIQYF. CDR3 coding DNA: TGTGCCAGCAGCTGGGGGCCAGGGGGCCCTAGAGCCAAAAACATTCAGTACTTC. The full variable domain, with the rest looked up from reference TRBV11-2 and TRBJ2-4, is EAGVAQSPRYKIIEKRQSVAFWCNPISGHATLYWYQQILGQGPKLLIQFQNNGVVDDSQLPKDRFSAERLKGVDSTLKIQPAKLEDSAVYLCASSWGPGGPRAKNIQYFGAGTRLSVL.

This clonotype came up many times. V is TRBV29-1 and J is TRBJ2-1, with a tentative D call TRBD1 (5 bases). V gave up 5 bases and J gave up 6 bases, with 14 bases separating them. There are 13 residues in the CDR3. Germline V CDR1 and CDR2: SQVTM, ANQGSEA. The CDR3 region has the DNA TGCAGCGTTTGGCAGGGTGCCCCCAATGAGCAGTTCTTC. Protein product: CSVWQGAPNEQFF.

This clonotype was detected a few times. The chain uses TRBV20-1 and TRBJ2-7; the D gene is possibly TRBD2 (6 bases). CDR1 and CDR2 (germline): DFQATT, SNEGSKA (reference sequence). Trimming left V 1 base short and J 2 bases short, with 15 bases between. This CDR3 comprises 15 residues. This chain's CDR3 is CSARAVGGIPYEQYF. The CDR3 DNA reads as TGCAGTGCTAGAGCCGTTGGAGGGATTCCCTACGAGCAGTACTTC.

A few counts support this clonotype. The rearrangement joins TRBV12-3 or TRBV12-4 to TRBJ1-5; TRBD1 is a possible D gene (6 bases). V was pared by 1 base and J by 3 bases, with 10 bases between. The CDR3 is made up of 15 amino acids. The CDR3 coding sequence is TGTGCCAGCAGTTTAGGACAGGTGGACAATCAGCCCCAGCATTTT. The encoded protein is CASSLGQVDNQPQHF.